This TCR beta chain derives from a study of blood T cell repertoires in COVID-19. Overall study context: The study drew acute and convalescent COVID-19 samples from the United States, Italy and Spain. PBMCs, B-cell-depleted T cells, or T cells provided the cDNA or gDNA that made up the material.

This clone occurred once. Symptom resolution, clearance, or two negative PCRs marked donors in Cohort 3 as recovered. This CDR3 is built from 15 residues. The trim removed 4 bases at V and 9 bases at J, leaving 9 bases unmatched. CDR1 SGHDN and CDR2 FVKESK come from the germline V gene. Measured with immunoSEQ multiplex PCR; TCRdb has only the in-frame clones, and not every one. This table has over 250,000 clones, roughly 86% appearing once. This TCR was sampled from a woman aged 18 to 35 who had recovered from COVID-19. Material for sequencing was PBMCs or T cells enriched from blood (not recorded which). This rearrangement joins TRBV14 to TRBJ1-6; 7 bases match TRBD1. The DNA of the CDR3 is TGTGCCAGCAGCCTTAACAGGGGTAGTAGTTCACCCCTCCACTTT. Translated: CASSLNRGSSSPLHF.